These 17 T cell receptor beta chains came from one sample sequenced in a study of sequential checkpoint blockade in melanoma (dated by TCRdb to about 2019). The label giving this sample's treatment or condition can be read as: randomized to nivolumab then ipilimumab (arm A) or the reverse (arm B). Receptor libraries were prepared by the immunoSEQ multiplex PCR assay. The table was pulled from immuneACCESS by TCRdb, which kept in-frame rearrangements only. Such tables lose some clones; where checked, under half of the loss comes from unresolved V genes, and the rest has no known cause. This sample is represented by 2,500 or so clones; 20% to 25% of them were singletons. Together, the top ten hold roughly 20% of the sample. The sample was tumor tissue (inferred from file names), taken from a patient given nivolumab and ipilimumab in sequence. These receptors were obtained from a human donor with melanoma.

This clone showed up just a few times. The chain combines TRBV29-1 with TRBJ1-2; D gene unclear. There are 15 residues in the CDR3. Trimming left V 0 bases short and J 3 bases short, with 14 bases between. Per germline, CDR1 SQVTM and CDR2 ANQGSEA. CDR3 DNA sequence: TGCAGCGTTGAAGAAGGTCGGTCGTGGGACTATGGCTACACCTTC. Protein: CSVEEGRSWDYGYTF.

Remarks on this clone: A read error may account for a junction end that differs from germline. The chain joins TRBV10-2 to TRBJ1-2, with 8 bases fitting TRBD1. The CDR3 consists of 12 residues. Germline CDR1 reads WSHSY; CDR2 reads SAAADI. The CDR3, as DNA: TGCGCCAGCAGTGAGTCGGACAGGGTAGGGGTATTC. This translates into CASSESDRVGVF.

This clone was seen repeatedly, ten times or more. J is TRBJ1-2 and V is TRBV6-8; TRBD1 agrees at 7 bases. J lost 4 bases, V lost 6 bases, and 17 bases had no gene match. Germline-derived CDR1 and CDR2 are MNHGY and SAAAGT. The CDR3 sequence is 17 residues long. CDR3 DNA sequence: TGTGCCAGCAGCGACCCGGTCCCCACAGGGGCCCGCTATGGCTACACCTTC. Translating gives CASSDPVPTGARYGYTF.

Written as DNA, the CDR3 is TGTGCCAGCTCACCATGTAGAAGTCTACTCGGATCTTGCGAAAAACTGTTTTTT. Encoded protein: CASSPCRSLLGSCEKLFF. The chain recombines TRBV18 with TRBJ1-4, with D unclear. CDR1 is KGHSH and CDR2 is LQKENI in the germline V gene. This CDR3 is 18 amino acids long. V lost 2 bases and J lost 8, with 24 bases in between.

This chain connects TRBV11-3 to TRBJ2-1, with TRBD1 as a possible D gene (6 bases). The V gene's germline CDR1 is SGHNT and CDR2 YENEEA. The CDR3 length is 17 residues. V shed 3 bases and J shed 0 bases, with 15 bases lying between them. For the CDR3, the DNA is TGTGCCAGCAGCTTCCCCATAAGGGGGAACTCCTACAATGAGCAGTTCTTC. Amino acid sequence: CASSFPIRGNSYNEQFF.

The sample holds a few counts of this clone. V and J are TRBV9 and TRBJ2-2; 8 nucleotides agree with TRBD2. CDR1 is SGDLS and CDR2 is YYNGEE in the germline V gene. The length of the CDR3 is 15 residues. Losses at the gene ends were 10 bases for V and 4 bases for J; bases not matched to a gene: 12. CDR3: CAGLPGLGSTGELFF. The CDR3 DNA reads as TGTGCCGGTTTACCGGGACTAGGAAGCACCGGGGAGCTGTTTTTT.

This clone was recorded a few times. The genes are TRBV9 and TRBJ1-1; possible D gene TRBD1, 6 bases. Germline-derived CDR1 and CDR2 are SGDLS and YYNGEE. The ends were cut back, 0 bases at V and 4 bases at J, with 13 bases in the middle. CDR3 length equals 15 residues. CDR3 sequence (DNA): TGTGCCAGCAGCGTAGGGGTGGGGGCATTCACTGAAGCTTTCTTT. It translates to CASSVGVGAFTEAFF.

The genes are TRBV5-1 and TRBJ1-1; the D gene is possibly TRBD1 (6 bases). CDR1 is SGHRS and CDR2 is YFSETQ in the germline V gene. Trimming stripped 3 bases from V and 5 bases from J, with 14 bases between. The CDR3 extends over 14 amino acids. The CDR3 is CASSSGGRWTEAFF. Here the CDR3 DNA reads TGCGCCAGCAGCTCCGGGGGGCGATGGACTGAAGCTTTCTTT.

The chain is built from TRBV19 and TRBJ1-5, with D hard to call. The V gene's germline CDR1 is LNHDA and CDR2 SQIVND (reference sequence). The V end was cut by 5 bases, the J end by 1 base, with 18 bases between. CDR3 size: 17 residues. CDR3 sequence (DNA): TGTGCCAGTAGTGTCGAACCCTACAGTTGGAGCAATCAGCCCCAGCATTTT. Residues: CASSVEPYSWSNQPQHF.

This clone has a handful of counts. The chain employs TRBV28 and TRBJ1-1; D uncertain. The ends were cut back, 1 base at V and 6 bases at J, with 9 bases in the middle. Germline CDR1 and CDR2: MDHEN and SYDVKM. The CDR3 sequence is 13 residues long. The CDR3 DNA reads as TGTGCCAGCAGTTTATTGACCGGGTCTGAAGCTTTCTTT. It is translated as CASSLLTGSEAFF.

The chain employs TRBV29-1 and TRBJ1-5; no reliable D call. The V end was cut by 3 bases, the J end by 7 bases, with 13 bases between. CDR3 size: 13 residues. The germline V gene has CDR1 SQVTM and CDR2 ANQGSEA. In nucleotides, the CDR3 is TGCAGCGTTGAGGAGGGTGTAAACCAGCCCCAGCATTTT. Amino acids: CSVEEGVNQPQHF.

The chain joins TRBV18 to TRBJ2-7; possible D gene TRBD2, 5 bases. V lost 3 bases and J lost 0, with 6 bases in between. The CDR3 is made up of 13 amino acids. Germline CDR1 and CDR2: KGHSH and LQKENI. The CDR3 nucleotides read TGTGCCAGCTCACCTCGGGGCTCCTACGAGCAGTACGTC. Its translation: CASSPRGSYEQYV.

This chain connects TRBV1 to TRBJ1-5; TRBD1 reflects the table's D call only, with no check against the DNA. TRBV1 is shown as a pseudogene. This CDR3 comprises 16 residues. The CDR3 nucleotides read TGCGCCAGCAGCCCAGGGTACGGGACAGGCAATCAGCCCCAGCATTTT. This gives the protein CASSPGYGTGNQPQHF.

This rearrangement joins TRBV6-8 to TRBJ1-5; D remains ambiguous. The V gene lost 5 bases and the J gene lost 7 bases, with 12 bases spanning the gap. The germline CDR1 and CDR2 sequences are MNHGY and SAAAGT. The length of the CDR3 is 13 residues. CDR3 protein: CASSDTAGQPQHF. The CDR3 DNA reads as TGTGCCAGCAGTGATACGGCCGGCCAGCCCCAGCATTTT.

This clone qualifies as medium-sized. The rearrangement links TRBV11-3 to TRBJ2-7, with 11 bases fitting TRBD1. CDR1 is SGHNT and CDR2 is YENEEA in the germline V gene. The CDR3 contains 14 residues. The junction had 4 bases not matched to a gene; V was cut back by 3 bases and J by 6 bases. The CDR3 DNA follows: TGTGCCAGCAGCTTCCGGGACAGGGGGGCCGAGCAGTACTTC. Protein sequence: CASSFRDRGAEQYF.

This clone was seen a handful of times. The J gene is TRBJ1-1, the V gene TRBV10-2; perhaps TRBD1 as D (5 bases). This CDR3 spans 14 amino acids. CDR1 and CDR2 (germline): WSHSY, SAAADI. With 0 bases removed from V and 4 bases from J, the gap between germline ends came to 9 bases. The CDR3 loop is CASSESGGATEAFF. CDR3 nucleotides: TGCGCCAGCAGTGAGTCTGGGGGAGCCACTGAAGCTTTCTTT.

By its share, this clone is medium-sized. The chain couples TRBV6-8 to TRBJ1-5; TRBD1 matches 8 bases. Losses at the gene ends were 0 bases for V and 10 bases for J; bases not matched to a gene: 8. The length of the CDR3 is 15 residues. CDR1 and CDR2 from the germline V gene are MNHGY and SAAAGT. CDR3 nucleotides: TGTGCCAGCAGTTACTCGGGGACAGGTCCCTCTCCCCAGCATTTT. This translates into CASSYSGTGPSPQHF.